The entry below gives a single T cell receptor beta chain sequence along with its context. The authors' processing: Estimation of nucleated cell counts was performed using reference gene primer amplification. The assay was immunoSEQ multiplex PCR, and TCRdb's table has in-frame clones only and misses some. From that table come the V and J calls and clone size; the DNA was used to work out D and trimming. The table lists 100,000 to 150,000 clones, 60% to 75% of them singletons. The sample originates from a study of blood T cell repertoires in COVID-19. Background on the study: The samples span acute and convalescent COVID-19 from the United States, Italy and Spain. The cDNA or gDNA used as material had been derived from T cells, B-cell-depleted T cells, or PBMCs.

Germline V lookup: CDR1 SGHTA, CDR2 FQGNSA. CDR3 length: 15 amino acids. V was shortened by 4 bases and J by 2 bases, with 15 bases between the two germline ends. The receptor comes from a woman in her seventies with acute or convalescent COVID-19. V and J are TRBV7-2 and TRBJ2-7, with a tentative D call TRBD1 (6 bases). The specimen was peripheral blood. The CDR3 nucleotides read TGTGCCAGCAGCTCTGATCCCGGGACAACCTACGAGCAGTACTTC. Protein: CASSSDPGTTYEQYF.